The 30 T cell receptor beta chains reported below all come from one sample, sequenced in a study of shared clonotypes between healthy human individuals. Here immunoSEQ multiplex PCR was the method, and the copy in TCRdb shows in-frame clones only, minus some. The profile shows 2 million to 2.5 million clones, roughly 93% of them singletons. Sequencing was done on a sample of naive CD4+ T cells from PBMCs. The subset is: CD45RA+ positively selected. The source of these receptors is a man aged 18 to 29 in good health. Some clones in this sample may be carry-over from other donors' samples.

V and J are TRBV7-2 and TRBJ2-5; D assignment may be TRBD1 or TRBD2 (5 bases each). Germline values: CDR1 SGHTA, CDR2 FQGNSA. V was cut by 1 base and J by 5 bases, with 8 bases left in between. CDR3 size: 13 residues. Written as DNA, the CDR3 is TGTGCCAGCAGCTTAGGTGGGACGGAGACCCAGTACTTC. It translates to CASSLGGTETQYF.

This clone was detected a few times. The chain is built from TRBV7-6 and TRBJ2-2, with D perhaps TRBD2 (6 bases). Germline V gene lookup returns CDR1 SGHVS and CDR2 FNYEAQ. V lost 1 base to trimming and J lost 4 bases, with 10 bases between them. This CDR3 region has 15 residues. This CDR3 reads CASSLGAGSTGELFF. The CDR3 coding sequence is TGTGCCAGCAGCTTAGGCGCGGGAAGCACCGGGGAGCTGTTTTTT.

V gene TRBV29-1 combines with J gene TRBJ2-7, with D possibly TRBD2 on 5 matching bases. From germline, CDR1 is SQVTM and CDR2 ANQGSEA. This CDR3 has 13 residues. Trimming removed 3 bases at V and 1 base at J, with 10 bases between. The CDR3 region has the DNA TGCAGCGTTGAGGGATCGGGGTCCTACGAGCAGTACTTC. It translates to CSVEGSGSYEQYF.

This chain uses TRBV5-8 with TRBJ2-7; D possibly corresponds to TRBD1 (5 bases). The CDR3 sequence is 14 residues long. Trimming removed 2 bases at V and 0 bases at J, with 9 bases between. The germline V gene encodes CDR1 SGHTS and CDR2 YDEGEE. CDR3 amino acids: CASSFSDTSYEQYF. The DNA of the CDR3 is TGTGCCAGCAGCTTCTCGGACACCTCCTACGAGCAGTACTTC.

V usage is TRBV5-1 and J usage is TRBJ1-5; maybe TRBD1 (5 bases). Germline V gene data show CDR1 as SGHRS and CDR2 as YFSETQ. The CDR3 has 16 amino acids. V shed 4 bases and J shed 3 bases, with 17 bases lying between them. The CDR3 here is CASSPGGTGDNQPQHF. DNA for the CDR3: TGCGCCAGCAGCCCCGGGGGGACGGGTGACAATCAGCCCCAGCATTTT.

The sample holds a few counts of this clone. Additional DNA sequences in this sample encode the identical CDR3. The chain uses TRBV5-1 and TRBJ2-2; TRBD2 aligns across 11 bases. Germline V CDR1 and CDR2: SGHRS, YFSETQ. The CDR3 sequence is 15 residues long. V shed 4 bases and J 4 bases; nucleotides not matched to a gene: 3. The CDR3 is CASSPGTSGTGELFF. The CDR3 bases are TGCGCCAGCAGCCCCGGGACTAGCGGCACCGGGGAGCTGTTTTTT.

The chain joins TRBV28 to TRBJ2-5; 10 nucleotides agree with TRBD1. This CDR3 contains 17 residues. J lost 11 bases, V lost 4 bases, and 19 bases had no gene match. Germline V gene data show CDR1 as MDHEN and CDR2 as SYDVKM. In nucleotides, the CDR3 is TGTGCCAGCAGTTACACCGGGACAGGGGTATCCCACATTCAGCAGTACTTC. Its translation: CASSYTGTGVSHIQQYF.

This clone was seen a single time. The chain is built from TRBV11-2 and TRBJ2-3; D possibly corresponds to TRBD2 (5 bases). Trimming removed 2 bases at V and 6 bases at J, with 18 bases between. CDR3 length equals 16 residues. In germline, CDR1 is SGHAT, CDR2 FQNNGV. CDR3 coding DNA: TGTGCCAGCAGCTTATGGCGGGTCGGAGCTGGCGATACGCAGTATTTT. This gives the protein CASSLWRVGAGDTQYF.

The V call is TRBV7-9, the J call TRBJ2-7; the D call may be TRBD1 or TRBD2 (5 bases each). Germline V gene lookup returns CDR1 SEHNR and CDR2 FQNEAQ (reference sequence). This CDR3 region has 17 residues. V lost 1 base to trimming and J lost 2 bases, with 18 bases between them. The CDR3 sequence is CASSLGTWGSKTYEQYF. In DNA form, the CDR3 reads TGTGCCAGCAGCTTAGGGACTTGGGGGAGTAAGACCTACGAGCAGTACTTC.

The chain couples TRBV30 to TRBJ1-4; the match to TRBD1 covers 11 bases. The trim removed 4 bases at V and 2 bases at J, leaving 12 bases unmatched. CDR1 is GTSNPN, CDR2 SVGIG, per germline (reference sequence). The CDR3 contains 18 residues. DNA of the CDR3: TGTGCCTGGATTATGTGGGACAGGGGGAGGCCGACTAATGAAAAACTGTTTTTT. Translated: CAWIMWDRGRPTNEKLFF.

The chain has TRBV28 and TRBJ2-7; 8 bases fit TRBD2. The CDR3 is 14 residues long. V shed 1 base and J 7 bases; nucleotides not matched to a gene: 6. Germline-derived CDR1 and CDR2 are MDHEN and SYDVKM. The CDR3 bases are TGTGCCAGCAGTTTATCCGGACTAGCCTGGGAGCAGTACTTC. Translated, it gives CASSLSGLAWEQYF.

V is TRBV10-2 and J is TRBJ1-5; possibly TRBD1 for D (5 bases). Per germline, CDR1 WSHSY and CDR2 SAAADI. The CDR3 extends over 16 amino acids. V lost 4 bases, J lost 6 bases, and 19 bases lay in between. In nucleotides, the CDR3 is TGCGCCAGCAGTGCCACCCCGGGACTGCCAGGTCAGCCCCAGCATTTT. This translates into CASSATPGLPGQPQHF.

The rearrangement joins TRBV5-5 to TRBJ1-3; no definite D call. With 2 bases removed from V and 4 bases from J, the gap between germline ends came to 22 bases. Germline assignment: CDR1 SGHKS and CDR2 YYEKEE (reference sequence). The CDR3 consists of 18 residues. CDR3 bases: TGTGCCAGCAGCTTACCCCGCCCAACATTTGATGCGGGAAACACCATATATTTT. This translates into CASSLPRPTFDAGNTIYF.

This rearrangement joins TRBV5-1 to TRBJ1-1; tentative D call: TRBD1 (6 bases). The CDR3 length is 15 residues. Looked up from germline, CDR1 is SGHRS and CDR2 is YFSETQ. The V gene lost 0 bases and the J gene lost 3 bases, with 12 bases spanning the gap. The CDR3 region is CASSLAGAEDTEAFF. The CDR3 DNA follows: TGCGCCAGCAGCTTGGCGGGGGCAGAGGACACTGAAGCTTTCTTT. Full variable domain (outside the CDR3, taken from reference TRBV5-1 and TRBJ1-1): KAGVTQTPRYLIKTRGQQVTLSCSPISGHRSVSWYQQTPGQGLQFLFEYFSETQRNKGNFPGRFSGRQFSNSRSEMNVSTLELGDSALYLCASSLAGAEDTEAFFGQGTRLTVV.

The CDR3 DNA sequence: TGTGCCAGCAGTTCCCCCGGAGTATACGAGCAGTACTTC. Protein: CASSSPGVYEQYF. The chain couples TRBV6-5 to TRBJ2-7; D call uncertain. V dropped 4 bases and J dropped 4 bases, with 11 bases sitting between them. CDR1 is MNHEY and CDR2 is SVGAGI in the germline V gene. The CDR3 runs to 13 residues.

The V call is TRBV19, the J call TRBJ1-1; D gene ambiguous. Trimming pared 7 bases from V and 1 base from J, leaving 16 bases between. CDR1 is LNHDA, CDR2 SQIVND, per germline (reference sequence). The CDR3 consists of 15 residues. Here the CDR3 reads CASKSLAAWNTEAFF. CDR3 nucleotides: TGTGCCAGTAAATCCCTGGCAGCTTGGAACACTGAAGCTTTCTTT.

The chain couples TRBV19 to TRBJ1-2; possibly TRBD1 for D (6 bases). Trimming stripped 3 bases from V and 3 bases from J, with 11 bases between. Germline V gives CDR1 LNHDA, CDR2 SQIVND (reference sequence). The CDR3 totals 14 residues. The CDR3 DNA reads as TGTGCCAGTAGTATGGGGGCGGCTTACTATGGCTACACCTTC. Translated: CASSMGAAYYGYTF.

Comments on this clone: At the DNA level, this CDR3 is encoded by other sequences in the same sample as well. The CDR3 region has the DNA TGCGCCAGCAGCCCTGGGACTAGCGGGAGCCCCGGGGAGCTGTTTTTT. Residues: CASSPGTSGSPGELFF. V usage is TRBV5-1 and J usage is TRBJ2-2; TRBD2 matches at 14 bases. V shed 4 bases and J 6 bases; nucleotides not matched to a gene: 5. Germline CDR1 and CDR2: SGHRS and YFSETQ. The CDR3 is made up of 16 amino acids.

This clone was observed once. CDR3 region: CASSLPTGNTDTQYF. CDR3 bases: TGTGCCAGCAGTTTGCCAACAGGGAACACAGATACGCAGTATTTT. The chain recombines TRBV28 with TRBJ2-3, with a possible D match to TRBD1 (6 bases). The CDR3 length is 15 residues. V was pared by 3 bases and J by 2 bases, with 12 bases between. Germline V gene sequence: CDR1 MDHEN, CDR2 SYDVKM.

The chain employs TRBV4-3 and TRBJ2-5; D gene uncertain. This CDR3 is 16 amino acids long. The germline V gene has CDR1 LGHNA and CDR2 YSLEER. With 0 bases removed from V and 1 base from J, the gap between germline ends came to 12 bases. CDR3 bases: TGCGCCAGCAGCCAAGAGGGTCACCTGGGCCAAGAGACCCAGTACTTC. Protein sequence: CASSQEGHLGQETQYF.

CDR3: CASSIDRDRAYEQYF. CDR3 DNA sequence: TGTGCCAGTAGTATAGATAGGGACAGGGCGTACGAGCAGTACTTC. This chain links TRBV19 with TRBJ2-7, with TRBD1 identical over 9 bases. Germline V gene data show CDR1 as LNHDA and CDR2 as SQIVND (reference sequence). The V segment lost 0 bases and the J segment 4 bases; nucleotides outside the gene matches: 4. The CDR3 has 15 residues.

The V call is TRBV2, the J call TRBJ2-3, with TRBD2 matching 10 bases. This CDR3 spans 14 amino acids. CDR1 and CDR2 (germline): SNHLY, FYNNEI. V lost 9 bases to trimming and J lost 5 bases; unmatched junction nucleotides: 8. CDR3 protein: CARTTEREGDTQYF. CDR3 DNA sequence: TGTGCCAGGACTACCGAGCGGGAGGGAGATACGCAGTATTTT.

The chain recombines TRBV4-2 with TRBJ2-5, with TRBD2 identical over 9 bases. Trimming at V came to 0 bases and at J to 5 bases, leaving 10 bases not matched to a gene. The CDR3 sequence is 17 residues long. Germline V lookup: CDR1 LGHNA, CDR2 YNFKEQ. The CDR3 is CASSQDRASGKEETQYF. The CDR3 coding sequence is TGTGCCAGCAGCCAAGATAGGGCTAGCGGGAAGGAGGAGACCCAGTACTTC.

CDR3 residues: CASSQGTGYPADTQYF. The CDR3 DNA reads TGCGCCAGCAGCCAAGGGACAGGGTACCCGGCAGATACGCAGTATTTT. The rearrangement uses TRBV4-3 and TRBJ2-3; TRBD1 matches 8 bases. V lost 1 base to trimming and J lost 4 bases; unmatched junction nucleotides: 7. CDR3 length equals 16 residues. CDR1 is LGHNA, CDR2 YSLEER, per germline.

This chain uses TRBV4-1 with TRBJ1-3; D is unclear. Germline-derived CDR1 and CDR2 are MGHRA and YSYEKL. V lost 0 bases and J 4 bases, leaving 7 bases between the germline ends. This CDR3 comprises 14 residues. The CDR3 coding sequence is TGCGCCAGCAGCCAAGAGTCCGTCGGAAACACCATATATTTT. This codes for CASSQESVGNTIYF.

A remark on this clone: Within the sample, other DNA sequences also encode this same CDR3. This sequence joins TRBV28 and TRBJ1-4; 10 positions match TRBD1. Germline CDR1 is MDHEN and CDR2 is SYDVKM. Unmatched junction bases numbered 3, after V lost 3 bases and J lost 5 bases. The CDR3 length is 15 residues. The CDR3 here is CASSLPTGGNEKLFF. The CDR3 DNA sequence: TGTGCCAGCAGTTTGCCGACAGGGGGCAATGAAAAACTGTTTTTT.

The chain employs TRBV30 and TRBJ2-7; tentatively, D is TRBD1 or TRBD2 (5 bases each). This CDR3 spans 16 amino acids. Between the trimmed V and J ends, which lost 1 base and 3 bases, there was a span of 19 bases. Germline V gene sequence: CDR1 GTSNPN, CDR2 SVGIG (reference sequence). In nucleotides, the CDR3 is TGTGCCTGGAGTGGGGACCCCGGCAGTCCCCACTACGAGCAGTACTTC. It yields the protein CAWSGDPGSPHYEQYF. Using reference TRBV30 and TRBJ2-7 for the parts outside the CDR3, the full variable domain is SQTIHQWPATLVQPVGSPLSLECTVEGTSNPNLYWYRQAAGRGLQLLFYSVGIGQISSEVPQNLSASRPQDRQFILSSKKLLLSDSGFYLCAWSGDPGSPHYEQYFGPGTRLTVT.

This chain connects TRBV10-2 to TRBJ2-7; possibly TRBD1 for D (5 bases). V lost 5 bases to trimming and J lost 3 bases, with 17 bases between them. This CDR3 is 15 amino acids long. Germline CDR1 WSHSY, CDR2 SAAADI. Written as DNA, the CDR3 is TGCGCCAGCAGTCAGGGAAAGGACCTCTACTACGAGCAGTACTTC. This translates into CASSQGKDLYYEQYF.

This chain joins TRBV19 and TRBJ1-3; 8 nucleotides agree with TRBD1. Looked up from germline, CDR1 is LNHDA and CDR2 is SQIVND (reference sequence). Trimming cost V 3 bases and J 4 bases; bases outside gene matches: 5. The CDR3 runs 15 residues. CDR3 amino acids: CASSIFGTGGNTIYF. CDR3 coding DNA: TGTGCCAGTAGTATCTTTGGGACAGGCGGAAACACCATATATTTT.

V usage is TRBV18 and J usage is TRBJ2-1; 9 bases are a match to TRBD1. The germline CDR1 and CDR2 sequences are KGHSH and LQKENI. The V and J ends lost 2 bases and 2 bases, in that order; junction bases with no gene match: 4. This CDR3 has 16 residues. In DNA form, the CDR3 reads TGTGCCAGCTCACCATCCGGGACAGGGCCCTACAATGAGCAGTTCTTC. Translating gives CASSPSGTGPYNEQFF.